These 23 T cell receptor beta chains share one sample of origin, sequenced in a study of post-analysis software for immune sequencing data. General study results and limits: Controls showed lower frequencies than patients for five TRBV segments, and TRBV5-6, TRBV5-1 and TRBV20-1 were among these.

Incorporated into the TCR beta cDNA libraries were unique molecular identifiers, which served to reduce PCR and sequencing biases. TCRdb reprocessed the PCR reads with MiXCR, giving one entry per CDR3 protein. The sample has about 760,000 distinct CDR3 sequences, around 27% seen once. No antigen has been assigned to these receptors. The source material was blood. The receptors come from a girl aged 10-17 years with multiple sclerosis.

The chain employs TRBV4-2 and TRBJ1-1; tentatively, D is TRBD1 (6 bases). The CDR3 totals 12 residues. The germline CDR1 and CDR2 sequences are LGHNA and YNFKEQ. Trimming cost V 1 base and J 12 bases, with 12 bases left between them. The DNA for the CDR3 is TGTGCCAGCAGCCAAGTAACAGGGCGGCCTTTCTTT. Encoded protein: CASSQVTGRPFF.

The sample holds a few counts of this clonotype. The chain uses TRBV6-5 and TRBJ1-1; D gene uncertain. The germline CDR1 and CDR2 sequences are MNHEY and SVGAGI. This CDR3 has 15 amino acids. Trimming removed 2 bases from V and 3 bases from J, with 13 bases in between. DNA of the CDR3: TGTGCCAGCAGTTACGAAGGTACGGGATACACTGAAGCTTTCTTT. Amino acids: CASSYEGTGYTEAFF.

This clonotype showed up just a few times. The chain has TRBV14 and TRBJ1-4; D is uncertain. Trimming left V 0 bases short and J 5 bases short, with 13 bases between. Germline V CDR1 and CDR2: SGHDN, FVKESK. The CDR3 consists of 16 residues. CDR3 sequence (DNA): TGTGCCAGCAGCCAAGACCCTCTGGTCGGAAATGAAAAACTGTTTTTT. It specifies CASSQDPLVGNEKLFF.

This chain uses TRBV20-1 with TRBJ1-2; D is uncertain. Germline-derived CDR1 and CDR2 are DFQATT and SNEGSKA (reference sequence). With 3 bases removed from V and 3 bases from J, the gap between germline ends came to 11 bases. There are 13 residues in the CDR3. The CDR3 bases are TGCAGTGCTAGCCAGTTTGGCGACTATGGCTACACCTTC. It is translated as CSASQFGDYGYTF.

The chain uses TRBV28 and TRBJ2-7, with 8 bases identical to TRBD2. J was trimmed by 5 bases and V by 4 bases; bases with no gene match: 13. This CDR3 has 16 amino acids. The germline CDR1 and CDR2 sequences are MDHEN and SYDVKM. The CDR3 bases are TGTGCCAGCAGTTCCCCCCCGCTAGCGGGTAGGGACGAGCAGTACTTC. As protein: CASSSPPLAGRDEQYF. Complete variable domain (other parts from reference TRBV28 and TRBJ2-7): DVKVTQSSRYLVKRTGEKVFLECVQDMDHENMFWYRQDPGLGLRLIYFSYDVKMKEKGDIPEGYSVSREKKERFSLILESASTNQTSMYLCASSSPPLAGRDEQYFGPGTRLTVT.

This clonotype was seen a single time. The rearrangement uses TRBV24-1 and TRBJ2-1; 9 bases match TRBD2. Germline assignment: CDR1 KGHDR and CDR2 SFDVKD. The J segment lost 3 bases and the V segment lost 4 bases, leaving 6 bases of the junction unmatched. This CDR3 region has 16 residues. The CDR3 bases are TGTGCCACCAGTGACCCCCTAGCGGGAAACTACAATGAGCAGTTCTTC. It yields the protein CATSDPLAGNYNEQFF.

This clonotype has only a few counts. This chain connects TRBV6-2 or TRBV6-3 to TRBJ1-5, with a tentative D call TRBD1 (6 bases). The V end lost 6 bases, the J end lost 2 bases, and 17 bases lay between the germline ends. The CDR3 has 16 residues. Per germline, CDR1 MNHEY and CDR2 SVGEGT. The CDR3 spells CASSYETGFGNQPQHF. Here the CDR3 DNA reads TGTGCCAGCAGCTACGAAACAGGGTTTGGCAATCAGCCCCAGCATTTT.

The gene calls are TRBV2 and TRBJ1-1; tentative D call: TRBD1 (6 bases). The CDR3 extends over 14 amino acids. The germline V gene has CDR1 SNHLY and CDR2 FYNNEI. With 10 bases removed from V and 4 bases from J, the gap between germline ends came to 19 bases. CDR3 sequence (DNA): TGTGCCACCCAAACACAGGGCTCGAGCACTGAAGCTTTCTTT. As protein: CATQTQGSSTEAFF.

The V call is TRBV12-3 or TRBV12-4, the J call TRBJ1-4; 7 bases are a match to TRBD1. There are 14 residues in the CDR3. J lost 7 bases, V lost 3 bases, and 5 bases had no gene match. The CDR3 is CASSLTGRREKLFF. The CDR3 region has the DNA TGTGCCAGCAGTTTGACAGGGCGGCGTGAAAAACTGTTTTTT.

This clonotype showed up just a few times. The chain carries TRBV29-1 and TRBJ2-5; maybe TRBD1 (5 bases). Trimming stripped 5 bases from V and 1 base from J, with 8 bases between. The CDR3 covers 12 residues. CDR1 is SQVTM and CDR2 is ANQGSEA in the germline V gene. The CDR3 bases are TGCAGCGTTCCCGACAGCCAAGAGACCCAGTACTTC. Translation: CSVPDSQETQYF.

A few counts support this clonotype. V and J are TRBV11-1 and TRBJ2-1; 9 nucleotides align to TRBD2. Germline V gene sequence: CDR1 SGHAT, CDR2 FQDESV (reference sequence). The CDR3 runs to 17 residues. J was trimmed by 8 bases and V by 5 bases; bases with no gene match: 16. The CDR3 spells CASSHGTGTSNSDEQFF. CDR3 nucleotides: TGTGCCAGCAGCCACGGCACCGGGACTAGCAATTCCGATGAGCAGTTCTTC.

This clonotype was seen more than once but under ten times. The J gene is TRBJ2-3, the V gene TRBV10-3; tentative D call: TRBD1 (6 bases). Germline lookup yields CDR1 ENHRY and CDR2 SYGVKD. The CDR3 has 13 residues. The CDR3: CAYSGEESDTQYF. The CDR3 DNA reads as TGTGCTTACTCAGGGGAAGAATCAGATACGCAGTATTTT.

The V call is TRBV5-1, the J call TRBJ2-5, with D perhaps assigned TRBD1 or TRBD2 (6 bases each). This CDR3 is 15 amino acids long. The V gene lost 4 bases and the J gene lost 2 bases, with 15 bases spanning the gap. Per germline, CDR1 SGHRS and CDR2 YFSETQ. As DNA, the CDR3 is TGCGCCAGCAGCAGGAGGGGGGCCCCTCAAGAGACCCAGTACTTC. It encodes CASSRRGAPQETQYF. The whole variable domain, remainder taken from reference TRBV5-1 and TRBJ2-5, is KAGVTQTPRYLIKTRGQQVTLSCSPISGHRSVSWYQQTPGQGLQFLFEYFSETQRNKGNFPGRFSGRQFSNSRSEMNVSTLELGDSALYLCASSRRGAPQETQYFGPGTRLLVL.

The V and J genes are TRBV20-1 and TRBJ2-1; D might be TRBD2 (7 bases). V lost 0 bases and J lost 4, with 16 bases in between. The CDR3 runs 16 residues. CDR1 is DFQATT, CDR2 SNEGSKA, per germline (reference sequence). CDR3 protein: CSARDESGTTYNEQFF. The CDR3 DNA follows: TGCAGTGCTAGAGATGAGAGCGGGACAACTTACAATGAGCAGTTCTTC.

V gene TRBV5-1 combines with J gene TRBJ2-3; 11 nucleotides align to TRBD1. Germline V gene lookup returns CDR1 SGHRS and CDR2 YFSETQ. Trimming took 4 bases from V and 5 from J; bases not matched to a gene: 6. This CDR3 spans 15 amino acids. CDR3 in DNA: TGCGCCAGCAGCGCCGGGACAGGGGGATTAGATACGCAGTATTTT. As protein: CASSAGTGGLDTQYF.

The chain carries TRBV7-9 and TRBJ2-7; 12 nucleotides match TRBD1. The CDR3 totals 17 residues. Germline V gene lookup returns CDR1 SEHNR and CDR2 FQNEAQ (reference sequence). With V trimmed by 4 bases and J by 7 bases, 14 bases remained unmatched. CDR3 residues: CASSSSGLGQGAWEQYF. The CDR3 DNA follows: TGTGCCAGCAGCTCCAGTGGACTGGGACAGGGGGCTTGGGAGCAGTACTTC.

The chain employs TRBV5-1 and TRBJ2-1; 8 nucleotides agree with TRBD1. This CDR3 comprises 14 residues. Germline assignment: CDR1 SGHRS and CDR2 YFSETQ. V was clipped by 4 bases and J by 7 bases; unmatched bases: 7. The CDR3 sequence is CASSGRQGINEQFF. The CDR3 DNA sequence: TGCGCCAGCAGCGGGAGACAGGGGATAAATGAGCAGTTCTTC. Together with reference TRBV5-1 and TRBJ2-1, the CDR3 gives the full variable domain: KAGVTQTPRYLIKTRGQQVTLSCSPISGHRSVSWYQQTPGQGLQFLFEYFSETQRNKGNFPGRFSGRQFSNSRSEMNVSTLELGDSALYLCASSGRQGINEQFFGPGTRLTVL.

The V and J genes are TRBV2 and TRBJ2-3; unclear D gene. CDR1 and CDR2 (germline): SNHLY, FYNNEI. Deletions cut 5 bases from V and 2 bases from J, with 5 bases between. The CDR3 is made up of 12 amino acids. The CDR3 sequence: CASSTDTDTQYF. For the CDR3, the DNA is TGTGCCAGCAGTACGGACACAGATACGCAGTATTTT.

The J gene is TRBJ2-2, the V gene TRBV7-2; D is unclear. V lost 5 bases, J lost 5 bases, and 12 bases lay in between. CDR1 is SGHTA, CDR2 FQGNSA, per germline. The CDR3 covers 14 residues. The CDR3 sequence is CASSPVIGTGELFF. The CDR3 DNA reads TGTGCCAGCAGCCCGGTTATCGGAACCGGGGAGCTGTTTTTT.

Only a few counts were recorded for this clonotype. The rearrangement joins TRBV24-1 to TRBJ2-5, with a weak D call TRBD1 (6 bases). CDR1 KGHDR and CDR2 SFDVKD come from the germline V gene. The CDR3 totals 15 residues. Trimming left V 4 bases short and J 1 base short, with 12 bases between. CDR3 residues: CATSDPTDSQETQYF. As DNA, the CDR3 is TGTGCCACCAGTGACCCCACGGACAGCCAAGAGACCCAGTACTTC.

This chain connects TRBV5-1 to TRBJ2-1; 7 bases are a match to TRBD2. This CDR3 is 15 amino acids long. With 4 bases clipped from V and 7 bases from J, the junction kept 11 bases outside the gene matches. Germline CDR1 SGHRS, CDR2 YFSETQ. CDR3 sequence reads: CASSLPSGVVNEQFF. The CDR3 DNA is TGCGCCAGCAGCCTCCCGAGCGGGGTAGTGAATGAGCAGTTCTTC. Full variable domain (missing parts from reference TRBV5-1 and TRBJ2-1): KAGVTQTPRYLIKTRGQQVTLSCSPISGHRSVSWYQQTPGQGLQFLFEYFSETQRNKGNFPGRFSGRQFSNSRSEMNVSTLELGDSALYLCASSLPSGVVNEQFFGPGTRLTVL.

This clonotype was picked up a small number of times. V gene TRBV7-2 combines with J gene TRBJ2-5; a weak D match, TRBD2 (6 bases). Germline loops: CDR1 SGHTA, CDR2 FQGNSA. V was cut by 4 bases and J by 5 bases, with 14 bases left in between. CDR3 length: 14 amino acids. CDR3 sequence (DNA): TGTGCCAGCAGCTCAATCGCGGGGTCGGAGACCCAGTACTTC. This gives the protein CASSSIAGSETQYF.

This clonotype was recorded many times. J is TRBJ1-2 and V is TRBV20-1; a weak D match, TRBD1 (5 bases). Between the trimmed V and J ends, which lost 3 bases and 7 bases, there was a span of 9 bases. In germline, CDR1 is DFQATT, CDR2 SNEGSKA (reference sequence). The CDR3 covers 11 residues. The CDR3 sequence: CSARERGGYTF. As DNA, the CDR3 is TGCAGTGCTAGGGAGAGGGGTGGCTACACCTTC.